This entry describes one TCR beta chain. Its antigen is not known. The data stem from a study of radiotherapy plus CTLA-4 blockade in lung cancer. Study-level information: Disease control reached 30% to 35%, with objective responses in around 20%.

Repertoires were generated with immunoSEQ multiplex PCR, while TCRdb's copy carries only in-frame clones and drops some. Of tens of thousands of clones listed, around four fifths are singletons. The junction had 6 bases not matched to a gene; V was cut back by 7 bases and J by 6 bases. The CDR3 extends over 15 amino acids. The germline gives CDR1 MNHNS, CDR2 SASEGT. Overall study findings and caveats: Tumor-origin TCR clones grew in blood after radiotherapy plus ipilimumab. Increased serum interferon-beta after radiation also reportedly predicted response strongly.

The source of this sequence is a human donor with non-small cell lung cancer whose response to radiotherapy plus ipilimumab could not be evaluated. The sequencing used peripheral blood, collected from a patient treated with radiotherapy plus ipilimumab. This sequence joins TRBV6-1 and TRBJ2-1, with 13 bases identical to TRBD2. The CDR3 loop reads CASTWTSGRGNEQFF. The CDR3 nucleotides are TGTGCCAGCACTTGGACTAGCGGGAGAGGCAATGAGCAGTTCTTC.